The entry below gives a single TCR beta chain sequence along with its context. The specificity of this receptor is unknown. Base qualities were left out, and no much larger clone turns up one base away. The data are from a study of neoadjuvant anti-PD-1 for oral cavity cancer (dated by TCRdb to 2020 to 2022). Context from the whole study: Three to four biweekly doses of nivolumab at 3 mg/kg were mostly administered to patients before curative-intent surgical resection. Patients without progression received a fourth nivolumab dose around day 43 and underwent definitive surgical resection on days 50-56. Under RECIST 1.1, a patient counted as a responder if showing complete response, partial response or stable disease, and as a non-responder if showing progression. The parent correlative cohort had 11 to 12 patients and a response rate of roughly 34%. Study-wide findings and limitations: Only a few patients per response group were included in the TCR analyses, and larger cohorts for validation were called for by the authors. Higher pretreatment blood TCRbeta clonality and lower post-treatment tumor TCRbeta clonality were correlated with higher pretreatment blood Treg/Th17 ratios. After neoadjuvant nivolumab, T cell clonality (Gini index) in PBMCs was significantly higher in non-responders than in responders.

PBMC libraries used mostly around 500 ng of input genomic DNA for deep sequencing, with six replicates per sample. The immunoSEQ hsTCRbeta kit was used to prepare TCRbeta libraries, following the manufacturer's instructions. Sequencing of the completed libraries took place using an Illumina NovaSeq 6000 S4 flow cell after they had been pooled to approximately 3 nM. As for how the authors treated the data: The immunoSEQ Analyzer handled quality control and preprocessing of the raw data. The analysis was restricted to productive rearrangements, with each unique CDR3 amino acid sequence defining a clonotype. Repertoire clonality was estimated as the Gini-Simpson index, which was computed with the R package tcR. Gini indices were compared with Student's t test, and associations with tumor size change were assessed by Pearson correlation. Imported from immuneACCESS, the table was reduced by TCRdb to in-frame sequences with V and J called. These copies leave out some clones; in studies compared against another copy, an unresolved V gene accounts for under half, and the cause of the remainder is not known. V and J calls plus clone size are reproduced from that table; the DNA served to infer D and trimming. The sample yields fewer than 70,000 clones; under 85% were counted once. Together, the top ten hold just over 2.5% of the sample.

Between the V and J ends, shortened by 0 bases and 1 base respectively, the junction contains 15 bases. The CDR3 measures 17 amino acids from cysteine to phenylalanine. Only the CDR3 part of the read is kept: 51 bases, read in frame from the first base. CDR1 is given as LNHDA and CDR2 as SQIVND, both from the germline V gene (reference sequence). The time point label of this sample denotes: before neoadjuvant nivolumab. None of the patients had received prior systemic or radiation treatment, and all were newly diagnosed with stage II-IVA oral cavity squamous cell carcinoma. The cohort consisted of patients with HPV-negative, locally advanced oral cavity squamous cell carcinoma. Peripheral blood mononuclear cells were analyzed directly and were not maintained or expanded in culture. Samples came from a longitudinal correlative study of a single-arm phase II trial of neoadjuvant nivolumab in oral cavity squamous cell carcinoma. Genomic DNA-based TCRbeta sequencing was performed on subject-matched pre- and post-treatment PBMCs and tumors from three responders and three non-responders. Peripheral blood mononuclear cells were collected before nivolumab treatment and were collected again after treatment, at the time of surgery. The Maxwell RSC DNA from Cells kit was used to isolate genomic DNA from PBMCs.

The chain employs TRBV19 and TRBJ1-2; there is no confident call for the D gene. The TCR comes from a person aged 40 to 85 with oral cavity squamous cell carcinoma. The source was PBMCs, collected before nivolumab (anti-PD-1) treatment. In nucleotides, the sequence is TGTGCCAGTAGTATAGAGCGGCAGCCTGTGTTTAACTATGGCTACACCTTC. This yields the protein CASSIERQPVFNYGYTF.